This T cell receptor (beta chain) was sequenced during a study of cytomegalovirus exposure and HLA in healthy donors (dated by TCRdb to about 2017). At the level of the whole study: An earlier analysis of roughly 630 of the donors reported about 250 Gb of sequence data and more than 90 million unique TCR beta sequences from some 180 million T cells. Around 300 gigabases of sequencing data and approximately 85 million unique TCR sequences were included in an early release covering about 600 HLA-typed donors. Of the roughly 400 genotyped donors, over 65% fell in the genetic ancestry cluster associated with self-reported Caucasian donors. The study was designed to test whether signatures of past pathogen exposure could be identified by cataloging public T cell receptors. The study profiled the T cell repertoires of about 720 subjects by immunosequencing and related them to cytomegalovirus serostatus. A separate validation cohort of some 130 different subjects was used in addition to the roughly 670-subject first cohort. To predict cytomegalovirus infection status, the study brought together high-throughput TCR immunosequencing, statistical association of individual TCRs with disease status, and machine learning. A later analysis re-examined previously published TCR beta repertoires from around 670 donors and added high-resolution HLA genotyping to investigate patterns of TCR occurrence. In the later analysis, no new phenotypic data were used to find candidate immune exposures; instead, reliance was placed on TCR beta sequences and their occurrence across donors. In an earlier analysis of 500 to 650 of the donors, high-throughput TCR beta sequencing was used to judge whether each TCR beta V gene segment behaved as functional or pseudogenic. Donor age, sex, ethnicity and CMV serostatus were collected together with the repertoire data. In a later genetic analysis, genome-wide SNP genotypes for about three fifths of the roughly 670 donors were used, and that subset was treated as a discovery cohort. All discovery cohort repertoires had been generated using a single sequencing platform. Both class I and class II loci were covered by HLA typing, at four-digit resolution. Typing coverage differed by locus: A, B, C, DRB1 and DQB1 were typed in about 629-640 donors, DQA1 in 500 to 550, DPA1 in over 600, and DPB1 in just under 490. Because of strong linkage in the cohort, roughly 5 DR-DQ haplotypes were treated as single units for association and clustering. Across about 380 genotyped donors of the cohort, an average of approximately 240,000 unique TCR beta nucleotide sequences per donor were sequenced, and about a sixth of those sequences were non-productive.

Library construction relied on the immunoSEQ multiplex PCR assay. The multiplex PCR relied on a mix of 60 forward primers for TCR Vbeta segments and 13 reverse primers for TCR Jbeta segments. The CDR3 region of rearranged TCR beta genes was amplified from genomic DNA by a multiplex PCR assay. The Illumina HiSeq System was used to sequence the amplified TCR beta libraries as 87-base-pair reads. On the study's bioinformatics: A later analysis tallied tens of millions of unique TCR beta chains across the 666 repertoires, and about 10 million of those chains were shared by two or more donors. To remove PCR and sequencing errors, raw reads were error-corrected and collapsed into unique sequences using a nearest-neighbor algorithm that merged closely related sequences. V, D and J gene segments were assigned by aligning CDR3 sequences to IMGT reference sequences. For a sequence to be retained, a match of at least six nucleotides to both a V gene segment and a J gene segment was required. Rearrangements were classified as productive when the CDR3 lacked stop codons and remained in frame with V and J, and all other rearrangements were classified as non-productive. CDR3 was defined according to IMGT convention as the region running from the second conserved V-encoded cysteine to the conserved J-encoded phenylalanine. In an earlier analysis of roughly 580 of the donors, sequences lacking an unambiguous match to a single V gene segment were excluded. In an earlier analysis of around 590 of the donors, a V segment was called functional when productive rearrangements were above 56.7%, and segregating when the standard deviation between donors exceeded 5%. A statistical classification framework was built for diagnosing cytomegalovirus status from the catalog of TCR beta chain sequences. A later analysis assigned V and J genes by comparing TCR nucleotide sequences with IMGT/GENE-DB human TR gene sequences. In a later analysis, CDR3 sequences and most-parsimonious VDJ recombination scenarios were assigned using the TCRdist pipeline. In a later analysis, each TCR beta chain was defined by its CDR3 amino acid sequence together with its V-gene family, and reads without a unique V-gene family were excluded. A later analysis removed roughly 590 highly shared, low-generation-probability nucleotide sequences to deal with suspected cross-contamination and a sequencing artifact. For each public chain, a later analysis derived a clonal expansion index from normalized ranks of inferred template counts within each repertoire. In a later analysis, generation probabilities were computed using a VDJ recombination model fitted to out-of-frame rearrangements, and the results were checked against IGoR. A later analysis scored TCR-TCR, TCR-HLA and TCR-CMV co-occurrence with hypergeometric tests, applying a repertoire-size bias correction to TCR pairs. In a later analysis, false discovery rates were estimated by permuting HLA or CMV assignments 20 times. A later analysis grouped co-occurring TCRs with DBSCAN, adding TCRdist sequence similarity when clustering within HLA-allele-positive subsets. Repertoires with fewer than 30,000 or more than 120,000 public chains were left out of co-occurrence clustering, as were five repertoires with anomalous nucleotide sharing. Imported from immuneACCESS, the table was reduced by TCRdb to in-frame sequences with V and J called. These copies leave out some clones; in studies compared against another copy, an unresolved V gene accounts for under half, and the cause of the remainder is not known. Clonal size and the V and J genes are those of that table, whereas D and trimming came from the DNA. The sample includes under 200,000 clones, with about 80% observed a single time. In total, the top ten clones hold around 2.1% of the sample.

The cohort consisted of 600 or so healthy bone marrow donors. At the time of sampling, all cohort members were nominally healthy, though unrecorded immune exposures were likely present. The donor was CMV seropositive and was included in the group of 289 seropositive cohort members. A peripheral blood sample was collected from each donor, and TCR beta sequencing was performed on peripheral blood mononuclear cells. Genomic DNA was extracted from the blood cell samples with the Qiagen DNeasy Blood Extraction Kit. Its CDR3 holds 15 amino acids, cysteine through phenylalanine. This entry keeps only the CDR3 DNA: 45 bases, framed from base 1. V is clipped by 5 bases and J by 4 bases, and the sequence between their germline boundaries is 17 bases long. Based on the germline V gene (reference sequence), the CDR1 and CDR2 sequences are SEHNR and FQNEAQ. General conclusions and limits of the study: The 87-base-pair reads could not distinguish some IMGT-functional V segments, including TRBV6-2 and TRBV6-3, so those segments were excluded. At a false discovery rate of 0.05, a later analysis linked 15,000 to 20,000 TCR beta sequences to specific HLA alleles. The only immune exposure information available for the cohort was CMV serostatus. Linkage disequilibrium might explain the correlated functional status among segregating V segments, but an unknown experimental factor could not be excluded. A few of the identified cytomegalovirus-associated TCR beta chains were confirmed in vitro to be specific for cytomegalovirus antigens. A further reported finding was that TCR beta sequences accurately predicted the HLA-A and HLA-B alleles for most subjects in the first cohort. According to a later analysis, TCR association rates differed among HLA loci, with DRB1 alleles showing the most associated TCRs and HLA-C alleles showing the fewest. Because some donors lacked HLA typing at each locus, the association tests relied only on the typed subset. According to the authors, the approach could potentially be generalized to other disease states and immunological phenotypes. Roughly uniform sequencing depth across donors was assumed in presence/absence analyses, although this assumption may not hold. According to a later analysis, most CMV-associated TCR beta chains appeared to be HLA-restricted, and the HLA associations seemed to be driven largely by CMV exposure. In a later analysis, HLA-associated TCR beta chains were found to be more clonally expanded and to have lower generation probabilities than equally common non-associated chains. Because counts were too low, about 15 rarely observed V segments, including chromosome 9 orphons, were left out of the earlier analysis of 587 of the donors. A total of fewer than 200 TCR beta chains were listed by the study as associated with cytomegalovirus. A cluster of highly shared sequence variants was judged likely to represent a technical artifact of the sequencing pipeline. When HLA alleles, especially DR and DQ, strongly co-occurred, attributing TCR associations to individual alleles was difficult. According to a later analysis, parvovirus B19, influenza, CMV and Epstein-Barr virus appeared linked to several top co-occurrence clusters. Most TCR sequences were observed very rarely across donors, whereas some public TCRs were present in many individuals. In an earlier analysis of around 600 of the donors, most TCR beta V segments were observed in productive rearrangements about 90% or about 30% of the time, broadly matching IMGT annotations. This cohort had only TCR beta chains sequenced, and the lack of alpha or paired-chain data limited which features could be detected. V-gene and J-gene trimming of TCR beta chains was associated with a missense DCLRE1C variant in a later genetic analysis, and the association was replicated in an independent cohort. Cytomegalovirus status was reported to be diagnosed by the classifier with high specificity and sensitivity in both the original and validation cohorts. A later genetic analysis reported fewer N-insertions in productive TCRs among donors in an Asian-associated ancestry cluster than the roughly 670-donor mean.

With respect to this clone: No cognate antigen has been identified for it. Per-base qualities were not stored, and no clone one base away is much larger.

The V and J segments used are TRBV7-9 and TRBJ1-2; matching of 5 bases hints at TRBD1 as the D gene. The TCR sequence derives from a woman younger than 30 in good health and CMV-seropositive. What was sequenced was PBMCs. The nucleotide sequence reads as follows: TGTGCCAGCAGCCTGGGGGGAGGAGAGAGCTATGGCTACACCTTC. Its amino acids are CASSLGGGESYGYTF.